Shown below are 9 T cell receptor beta chains from a single sample sequenced in a study of T-cell reconstitution after alpha-beta-depleted transplantation in children. As it was prepared, the TCRbeta library received unique molecular identifiers. TCRdb re-called the PCR reads with MiXCR, one entry per CDR3 protein. The data show around 400,000 distinct CDR3 sequences, around 20% seen once. The sample consisted of PBMCs from the stem cell graft donor, taken from the stem cell graft. The source of these receptors is a human donor who donated a stem cell graft to a child with acute myeloid leukemia.

In its sample, this clonotype was seen many times. The chain carries TRBV4-1 and TRBJ2-2; D tentatively reads TRBD1 or TRBD2 (5 bases each). This CDR3 comprises 13 residues. V lost 0 bases to trimming and J lost 11 bases, with 10 bases between them. The germline V gene encodes CDR1 MGHRA and CDR2 YSYEKL. The CDR3, as DNA: TGCGCCAGCAGCCAAGATGGGGGTGTAGAGCTGTTTTTT. Its translation: CASSQDGGVELFF.

On this clonotype itself: This may come from a read error, since a much larger clone is one base off. The V gene is TRBV29-1, the J gene TRBJ1-4, with D unclear. CDR1 is SQVTM, CDR2 ANQGSEA, per germline. This CDR3 has 13 residues. The CDR3 loop is CSVGKSTNKKLFF. In DNA form, the CDR3 reads TGCAGCGTTGGGAAAAGCACTAATAAAAAACTGTTTTTT.

This chain uses TRBV5-1 with TRBJ1-6, with no clear D. The V gene lost 1 base and the J gene lost 8 bases, with 10 bases spanning the gap. The CDR3 sequence is 14 residues long. Germline V lookup: CDR1 SGHRS, CDR2 YFSETQ. The CDR3 reads CASSLSPSDSPLHF. In DNA form, the CDR3 reads TGCGCCAGCAGCTTGAGTCCCTCGGATTCACCCCTCCACTTT.

This rearrangement joins TRBV20-1 to TRBJ1-3; no clear D gene. CDR3 size: 13 residues. Trimming pared 0 bases from V and 8 bases from J, leaving 11 bases between. Germline V gene data show CDR1 as DFQATT and CDR2 as SNEGSKA (reference sequence). CDR3 nucleotides: TGCAGTGCTAGAGATCGGGAGTGGGACACCATATATTTT. Protein sequence: CSARDREWDTIYF.

V gene TRBV5-1 combines with J gene TRBJ2-7; 8 bases match TRBD2. V lost 5 bases to trimming and J lost 5 bases; unmatched junction nucleotides: 0. The CDR3 runs 11 residues. Germline V gives CDR1 SGHRS, CDR2 YFSETQ. For the CDR3, the DNA is TGCGCCAGCAGGACTAGCGACGAGCAGTACTTC. Protein product: CASRTSDEQYF.

The chain links TRBV6-5 to TRBJ2-5, with D tentatively TRBD1 (6 bases). V was shortened by 2 bases and J by 4 bases, with 17 bases between the two germline ends. The CDR3 runs 16 residues. Germline lookup yields CDR1 MNHEY and CDR2 SVGAGI. The CDR3, as DNA: TGTGCCAGCAGTTACCCCGGGACCAAAGGGGGAGAGACCCAGTACTTC. It specifies CASSYPGTKGGETQYF.

Only a few counts were recorded for this clonotype. The chain has TRBV5-4 and TRBJ2-7; 9 bases align to TRBD2. In germline, CDR1 is SGHNT, CDR2 YYREEE (reference sequence). The CDR3 consists of 14 residues. V dropped 0 bases and J dropped 5; count of bases not matched to a gene: 3. CDR3 DNA: TGTGCCAGCAGCTTGGCTAGCGGGATCGACGAGCAGTACTTC. Protein: CASSLASGIDEQYF.

This clonotype was detected only a few times. J is TRBJ2-7 and V is TRBV1. TRBV1 is an annotated pseudogene. This CDR3 contains 15 residues. This CDR3 reads CTSSQETRSAYEQYF. CDR3 nucleotide sequence: TGCACCAGCAGCCAAGAGACGAGATCCGCCTACGAGCAGTACTTC.

This clonotype was found many times. V gene TRBV20-1 combines with J gene TRBJ2-7; 14 positions match TRBD2. The ends lost 0 bases at V and 9 bases at J; junction bases unmatched: 16. This CDR3 has 18 residues. The germline V gene has CDR1 DFQATT and CDR2 SNEGSKA (reference sequence). The DNA of the CDR3 is TGCAGTGCTAGAGACGCGGCCAAATACGGGACTAGCGGGAGTGTGCAGTACTTC. Translated, it gives CSARDAAKYGTSGSVQYF.